Each of the 5 T cell receptor beta chains below was sequenced from the same sample in a study of T cell clones after liver transplantation. The table came from immunoSEQ multiplex PCR; TCRdb's copy has only in-frame clones and leaves some out. The sample consists of roughly 40,000 clones, around 84% of them appearing once. The material sequenced was CD4+ T cells from blood, taken 24 months after liver transplant. The receptors shown here come from a human patient who received a liver transplant. Part of the T cells may come from the graft donor.

This clone was counted a single time. This chain joins TRBV5-7 and TRBJ1-1, with TRBD1 matching 7 bases. TRBV5-7 is recorded as an ORF, its role being uncertain. The CDR3 has 15 amino acids. The V segment lost 1 base and the J segment 7 bases; nucleotides outside the gene matches: 10. This CDR3 reads CASSLLGGTVDEAFF. The CDR3 nucleotides read TGTGCCAGCAGCTTGTTAGGTGGGACAGTAGATGAAGCTTTCTTT.

This clone occurred once. V and J are TRBV11-2 and TRBJ1-6; D remains ambiguous. The CDR3 extends over 15 amino acids. Germline V lookup: CDR1 SGHAT, CDR2 FQNNGV. Trimming left V 2 bases short and J 7 bases short, with 12 bases between. CDR3: CASSLFNPGNSPLHF. For the CDR3, the DNA is TGTGCCAGCAGCTTATTTAACCCAGGAAATTCACCCCTCCACTTT.

The chain combines TRBV7-8 with TRBJ2-7, with 8 bases lining up with TRBD2. The CDR3 runs 14 residues. Per the germline V gene, CDR1 is SGHVS and CDR2 is FQNEAQ. The J segment lost 3 bases and the V segment lost 1 base, leaving 2 bases of the junction unmatched. CDR3 sequence: CASSLGRGGYEQYF. The CDR3 nucleotides read TGTGCCAGCAGCTTAGGTCGGGGGGGCTACGAGCAGTACTTC.

The rearrangement uses TRBV2 and TRBJ1-2; TRBD1 matches at 11 bases. Germline values: CDR1 SNHLY, CDR2 FYNNEI. Losses at the gene ends were 6 bases for V and 7 bases for J; bases not matched to a gene: 7. This CDR3 region has 14 residues. Here the CDR3 DNA reads TGTGCCAGCAGAGGGACAGGGGGAGTTTCTGGCTACACCTTC. It encodes CASRGTGGVSGYTF.

V gene TRBV25-1 combines with J gene TRBJ1-5; 7 bases agree with TRBD1. From germline, CDR1 is MGHDK and CDR2 SYGVNS. The junction had 4 bases not matched to a gene; V was cut back by 3 bases and J by 2 bases. This CDR3 has 15 amino acids. CDR3 coding DNA: TGTGCCAGCAGTGACGGACAGGTTGGCAATCAGCCCCAGCATTTT. Translation gives CASSDGQVGNQPQHF.